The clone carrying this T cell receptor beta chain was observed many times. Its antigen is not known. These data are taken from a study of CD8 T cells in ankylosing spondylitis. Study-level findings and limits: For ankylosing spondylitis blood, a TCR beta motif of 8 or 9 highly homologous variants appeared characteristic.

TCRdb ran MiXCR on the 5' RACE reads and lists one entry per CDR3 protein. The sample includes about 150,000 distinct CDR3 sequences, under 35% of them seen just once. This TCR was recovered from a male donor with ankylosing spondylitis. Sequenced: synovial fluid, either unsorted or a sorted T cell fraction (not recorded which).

CDR3 sequence: CASSLPGSSYNEQFF. The CDR3 coding sequence is TGCGCCAGCAGCTTGCCGGGCTCCTCCTACAATGAGCAGTTCTTC. The chain combines TRBV5-1 with TRBJ2-1; D remains ambiguous. The V end lost 1 base, the J end lost 0 bases, and 8 bases lay between the germline ends. Germline V lookup: CDR1 SGHRS, CDR2 YFSETQ. CDR3 length equals 15 residues.